The 17 T cell receptor beta chains listed next were all sequenced from one sample in a study of T cell responses to AZD1222 COVID-19 vaccine (dated by TCRdb to about 2021). The library relied on the immunoSEQ multiplex PCR assay. Imported from immuneACCESS, the table was reduced by TCRdb to in-frame sequences with V and J called. These copies leave out some clones; in studies compared against another copy, an unresolved V gene accounts for under half, and the cause of the remainder is not known. Counted in this sample were 110,000 to 150,000 clones; approximately 83% of them appeared once. In total, the top ten clones hold around 8.6% of the sample. Per the publication, the time point label means: baseline before first vaccination. Material: peripheral blood, obtained on day 0 of AZD1222 vaccination. These receptors all stem from an adult in good health.

V usage is TRBV27 and J usage is TRBJ1-2; 7 nucleotides agree with TRBD1. This CDR3 is 14 amino acids long. J was trimmed by 13 bases and V by 2 bases; bases with no gene match: 13. In germline, CDR1 is MNHEY, CDR2 SMNVEV (reference sequence). DNA of the CDR3: TGTGCCAGCAGTTTAATTACTAGACAGGGAGCCATCACCTTC. Protein sequence: CASSLITRQGAITF.

The rearrangement uses TRBV30 and TRBJ1-1, with D possibly being TRBD1 (5 bases). The CDR3 is 12 residues long. Germline values: CDR1 GTSNPN, CDR2 SVGIG (reference sequence). V shed 2 bases and J shed 7 bases, with 11 bases lying between them. Written as DNA, the CDR3 is TGTGCCTGGAGTTTGGGGCGGGTTGAAGCTTTCTTT. Translated, it gives CAWSLGRVEAFF.

Worth noting for this clone: Its ends do not fully match the called genes, so a read error is possible. The sample holds other DNA sequences that translate to the same CDR3. The V gene is TRBV18, the J gene TRBJ1-1, with D tentatively TRBD1 (6 bases). The length of the CDR3 is 13 residues. Germline CDR1 reads KGHSH; CDR2 reads LQKENI. The CDR3 here is CASSPQGNTEAFF. CDR3 in DNA: TGTGCCAGCTCTCCACAGGGAAACACTGAAGCTTTCTTT. The full variable domain, in which reference TRBV18 and TRBJ1-1 provide the parts outside the CDR3, is NAGVMQNPRHLVRRRGQEARLRCSPMKGHSHVYWYRQLPEEGLKFMVYLQKENIIDESGMPKERFSAEFPKEGPSILRIQQVVRGDSAAYFCASSPQGNTEAFFGQGTRLTVV.

This chain uses TRBV9 with TRBJ2-1; 7 nucleotides agree with TRBD1. This CDR3 comprises 15 residues. CDR1 and CDR2 (germline): SGDLS, YYNGEE. V dropped 3 bases and J dropped 4; count of bases not matched to a gene: 7. Written as DNA, the CDR3 is TGTGCCAGCAGCGCGAGGGACAGAGAATACAATGAGCAGTTCTTC. Its protein product is CASSARDREYNEQFF.

The V and J genes are TRBV19 and TRBJ1-1; no reliable D call. The germline V gene encodes CDR1 LNHDA and CDR2 SQIVND (reference sequence). Trimming pared 2 bases from V and 2 bases from J, leaving 6 bases between. The CDR3 sequence is 13 residues long. The CDR3 DNA is TGTGCCAGTAGTATATGGCCTAACACTGAAGCTTTCTTT. Its translation is CASSIWPNTEAFF.

The chain has TRBV7-9 and TRBJ1-1, with D uncertain. The CDR3 totals 14 residues. The germline V gene has CDR1 SEHNR and CDR2 FQNEAQ (reference sequence). Trimming took 1 base from V and 1 from J, leaving 7 bases between them. The CDR3 reads CASSLGTANTEAFF. CDR3 coding DNA: TGTGCCAGCAGCTTAGGGACGGCGAACACTGAAGCTTTCTTT.

The V and J genes are TRBV7-8 and TRBJ2-7, with TRBD2 matching 7 bases. Unmatched junction bases numbered 10, after V lost 7 bases and J lost 1 base. CDR3 length: 15 amino acids. Germline assignment: CDR1 SGHVS and CDR2 FQNEAQ. This CDR3 reads CASTVAGTVSYEQYF. In DNA, the CDR3 is TGTGCCAGCACCGTAGCGGGTACAGTATCCTACGAGCAGTACTTC.

The chain carries TRBV11-2 and TRBJ1-5; TRBD1 aligns across 9 bases. This CDR3 is built from 16 residues. V shed 4 bases and J 1 base; nucleotides not matched to a gene: 5. Germline values: CDR1 SGHAT, CDR2 FQNNGV. CDR3 nucleotides: TGTGCCAGCAGCTCGGACAGGGGAGGGAGCAATCAGCCCCAGCATTTT. Protein: CASSSDRGGSNQPQHF. Full variable domain (remainder filled in from reference TRBV11-2 and TRBJ1-5): EAGVAQSPRYKIIEKRQSVAFWCNPISGHATLYWYQQILGQGPKLLIQFQNNGVVDDSQLPKDRFSAERLKGVDSTLKIQPAKLEDSAVYLCASSSDRGGSNQPQHFGDGTRLSIL.

This clone was recorded a few times. The genes are TRBV10-3 and TRBJ2-7; no clear D. The length of the CDR3 is 12 residues. V lost 6 bases and J 5 bases, leaving 11 bases between the germline ends. Germline assignment: CDR1 ENHRY and CDR2 SYGVKD. The CDR3 region is CAISPNTNEQYF. The CDR3, as DNA: TGTGCCATCAGCCCCAATACGAACGAGCAGTACTTC.

The J gene is TRBJ1-4, the V gene TRBV5-1, with 9 positions matching TRBD1. With 7 bases clipped from V and 2 bases from J, the junction kept 9 bases outside the gene matches. Germline CDR1 reads SGHRS; CDR2 reads YFSETQ. The CDR3 is made up of 16 amino acids. The CDR3 here is CASQQGAQVTNEKLFF. The CDR3 coding sequence is TGCGCCAGCCAACAGGGGGCCCAGGTTACTAATGAAAAACTGTTTTTT.

A few counts support this clone. J is TRBJ2-1 and V is TRBV2, with 8 positions matching TRBD2. CDR1 is SNHLY and CDR2 is FYNNEI in the germline V gene. CDR3 length: 13 residues. The junction had 5 bases not matched to a gene; V was cut back by 6 bases and J by 7 bases. The CDR3 spells CASSVGGANEQFF. The DNA for the CDR3 is TGTGCCAGCAGCGTCGGGGGGGCTAATGAGCAGTTCTTC.

The chain uses TRBV11-3 and TRBJ1-1; D is uncertain. The CDR3 spans 13 residues. CDR1 and CDR2 (germline): SGHNT, YENEEA. V lost 1 base, J lost 1 base, and 4 bases lay in between. CDR3 nucleotide sequence: TGTGCCAGCAGCTTAGGGCAGAACACTGAAGCTTTCTTT. It encodes CASSLGQNTEAFF.

The V and J genes are TRBV6-5 and TRBJ1-1; D ambiguous. Germline lookup yields CDR1 MNHEY and CDR2 SVGAGI. The CDR3 has 13 residues. Trimming shortened V by 7 bases and J by 1 base, and 10 bases separated the two germline ends. The CDR3 protein is CASKPPGNTEAFF. CDR3 bases: TGTGCCAGCAAGCCACCTGGGAACACTGAAGCTTTCTTT.

V and J are TRBV11-2 and TRBJ2-3; weak D call: TRBD2 (7 bases). The germline V gene encodes CDR1 SGHAT and CDR2 FQNNGV. CDR3 size: 15 residues. V was clipped by 5 bases and J by 12 bases, with 24 bases between them. CDR3 sequence: CASSPRDVGGPEQYF. The CDR3 DNA sequence: TGTGCCAGCAGCCCACGGGACGTCGGGGGGCCAGAACAGTATTTT.

The chain employs TRBV19 and TRBJ1-1; a weak D match, TRBD1 (5 bases). The V and J ends lost 7 bases and 0 bases respectively, with 12 bases between them. In germline, CDR1 is LNHDA, CDR2 SQIVND (reference sequence). This CDR3 is built from 14 residues. The DNA for the CDR3 is TGTGCCAGTAAGCCAGGGCTGGTGAACACTGAAGCTTTCTTT. It encodes CASKPGLVNTEAFF.

J is TRBJ1-2 and V is TRBV24-1; D perhaps matches TRBD1 (6 bases). CDR1 KGHDR and CDR2 SFDVKD come from the germline V gene. Between the trimmed V and J ends, which lost 4 bases and 5 bases, there was a span of 19 bases. The CDR3 runs 16 residues. The CDR3 coding sequence is TGTGCCACCAGTGACCCCATCGGGGGGGCAGGGTATGGCTACACCTTC. It encodes CATSDPIGGAGYGYTF.

This chain joins TRBV28 and TRBJ2-3; TRBD2 is a possible D gene (5 bases). The CDR3 runs to 16 residues. Germline CDR1 reads MDHEN; CDR2 reads SYDVKM. V lost 6 bases and J lost 1, with 17 bases in between. The CDR3 here is CASSFEGFSGTDTQYF. The CDR3 region has the DNA TGTGCCAGCAGCTTTGAGGGTTTCTCTGGCACAGATACGCAGTATTTT. The full variable domain, completed using reference TRBV28 and TRBJ2-3, is DVKVTQSSRYLVKRTGEKVFLECVQDMDHENMFWYRQDPGLGLRLIYFSYDVKMKEKGDIPEGYSVSREKKERFSLILESASTNQTSMYLCASSFEGFSGTDTQYFGPGTRLTVL.